The entry below describes one T cell receptor (beta chain). TCRdb reprocessed the 5' RACE reads via MiXCR and lists one record per CDR3 protein. The repertoire holds 80,000 to 100,000 distinct CDR3 sequences, around an eighth seen once, with about 6.7% in the top ten. This CDR3 spans 15 amino acids. Trimming stripped 2 bases from V and 6 bases from J, with 14 bases between. The sample belongs to a study of early T cells in non-severe SARS-CoV-2 infection. The chain joins TRBV12-3 or TRBV12-4 to TRBJ2-1; the D gene is possibly TRBD2 (6 bases). The sequence was obtained from an adult who was a healthcare worker with PCR-confirmed SARS-CoV-2 infection or an uninfected control (not recorded which). The sequenced sample consisted of whole blood. The CDR3 loop reads CASSLTERAINEQFF. The DNA for the CDR3 is TGTGCCAGCAGTTTAACGGAGCGGGCAATCAATGAGCAGTTCTTC.